A single sample is the source of the 10 T cell receptor beta chains below, sequenced in a study of blood T cell repertoires in COVID-19. Sequencing used immunoSEQ multiplex PCR; TCRdb keeps in-frame clones, though not all of them. This table holds approximately 53,000 clones, 81% found once. The sequencing input was peripheral blood. Receptors were obtained from an elderly woman with COVID-19, enrolled during active disease.

The V and J genes are TRBV10-2 and TRBJ1-1; TRBD1 matches 7 bases. The CDR3 consists of 14 residues. Germline assignment: CDR1 WSHSY and CDR2 SAAADI. V shed 8 bases and J 1 base; nucleotides not matched to a gene: 7. The CDR3 nucleotides read TGCGCCAGCTGGCAGGGGGTAAGGAACACTGAAGCTTTCTTT. It translates to CASWQGVRNTEAFF.

This chain links TRBV19 with TRBJ1-5; TRBD1 agrees at 9 bases. J gave up 4 bases and V 6 bases, and 4 bases lay outside the gene matches. The germline CDR1 and CDR2 sequences are LNHDA and SQIVND (reference sequence). The CDR3 length is 14 residues. The CDR3 loop is CASSQQGANQPQHF. The CDR3 nucleotides read TGTGCCAGTAGCCAACAGGGGGCGAATCAGCCCCAGCATTTT.

The sample holds a few counts of this clone. The chain combines TRBV6-5 with TRBJ1-2; tentatively, D is TRBD1 (6 bases). Trimming shortened V by 6 bases and J by 5 bases, and 16 bases separated the two germline ends. The CDR3 is 14 amino acids. CDR1 is MNHEY, CDR2 SVGAGI, per germline. For the CDR3, the DNA is TGTGCCAGCAGCTACGCAACAGGGATGTATGGCTACACCTTC. It codes for CASSYATGMYGYTF.

This clone has just a few counts. The chain combines TRBV19 with TRBJ2-2, with 7 positions matching TRBD2. The CDR3 is 17 residues long. V lost 4 bases, J lost 2 bases, and 10 bases stayed unmatched. CDR1 and CDR2 (germline): LNHDA, SQIVND (reference sequence). The CDR3 DNA is TGTGCCAGTAGTAGCGAACCGCTAGCGGCCAACACCGGGGAGCTGTTTTTT. This encodes CASSSEPLAANTGELFF.

CDR3 nucleotides: TGTGCCAGCAGTTTCAACAGGGGCTATATCACCGGGGAGCTGTTTTTT. Amino acid sequence: CASSFNRGYITGELFF. J is TRBJ2-2 and V is TRBV27; 7 bases fit TRBD1. Unmatched junction bases numbered 8, after V lost 3 bases and J lost 4 bases. The CDR3 runs 16 residues. Per germline, CDR1 MNHEY and CDR2 SMNVEV (reference sequence).

This clone has only a few counts. V and J are TRBV6-5 and TRBJ1-1, with no clear D. CDR3 length: 13 residues. The germline V gene encodes CDR1 MNHEY and CDR2 SVGAGI. The germline V and J ends were trimmed by 3 bases and 0 bases, with 5 bases remaining between them. CDR3 loop: CASSYQVNTEAFF. In DNA form, the CDR3 reads TGTGCCAGCAGTTATCAGGTGAACACTGAAGCTTTCTTT.

V is TRBV4-1 and J is TRBJ2-1, with TRBD1 matching over 9 bases. There are 15 residues in the CDR3. V was clipped by 5 bases and J by 3 bases; unmatched bases: 5. Looked up from germline, CDR1 is MGHRA and CDR2 is YSYEKL. The CDR3 sequence: CASSSDRGDYNEQFF. The CDR3 DNA reads TGCGCCAGCAGCTCGGACAGGGGAGACTACAATGAGCAGTTCTTC.

The rearrangement uses TRBV7-9 and TRBJ2-1, with TRBD1 matching over 9 bases. With V trimmed by 5 bases and J by 9 bases, 11 bases remained unmatched. Germline-derived CDR1 and CDR2 are SEHNR and FQNEAQ (reference sequence). The CDR3 has 15 amino acids. This CDR3 reads CASSRRQGVGGEQFF. CDR3 bases: TGTGCCAGCAGCCGGAGACAGGGGGTGGGCGGTGAGCAGTTCTTC.

The rearrangement joins TRBV6-2 or TRBV6-3 to TRBJ2-7, with D perhaps TRBD1 (5 bases). Trimming removed 4 bases at V and 2 bases at J, with 12 bases between. The germline V gene encodes CDR1 MNHEY and CDR2 SVGEGT. The CDR3 length is 14 residues. CDR3 nucleotide sequence: TGTGCCAGCAGTTGGGCTGGGGCTCCCTACGAGCAGTACTTC. This encodes CASSWAGAPYEQYF.

The chain has TRBV2 and TRBJ2-1; maybe TRBD2 (6 bases). From germline, CDR1 is SNHLY and CDR2 FYNNEI. There are 15 residues in the CDR3. V lost 3 bases to trimming and J lost 4 bases, with 13 bases between them. The CDR3 nucleotides are TGTGCCAGCAGTGACCGGGAGCCAAGGTACAATGAGCAGTTCTTC. Protein: CASSDREPRYNEQFF. Looking up the rest from reference TRBV2 and TRBJ2-1 gives the full variable domain: EPEVTQTPSHQVTQMGQEVILRCVPISNHLYFYWYRQILGQKVEFLVSFYNNEISEKSEIFDDQFSVERPDGSNFTLKIRSTKLEDSAMYFCASSDREPRYNEQFFGPGTRLTVL.